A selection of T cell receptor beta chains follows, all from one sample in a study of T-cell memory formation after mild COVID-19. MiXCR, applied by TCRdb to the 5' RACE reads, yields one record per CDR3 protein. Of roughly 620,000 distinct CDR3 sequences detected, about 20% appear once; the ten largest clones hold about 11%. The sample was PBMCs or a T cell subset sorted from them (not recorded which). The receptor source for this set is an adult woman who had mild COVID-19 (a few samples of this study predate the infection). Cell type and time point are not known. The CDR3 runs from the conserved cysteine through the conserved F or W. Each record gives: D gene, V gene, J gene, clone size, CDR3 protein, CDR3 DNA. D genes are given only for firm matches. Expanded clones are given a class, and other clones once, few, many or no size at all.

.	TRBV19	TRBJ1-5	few	CASTLDSSYQPQHF	TGTGCCAGTACTTTGGACAGCTCTTATCAGCCCCAGCATTTT
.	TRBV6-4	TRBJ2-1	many	CASASSPAEGNEQFF	TGTGCCAGCGCTTCTTCCCCAGCAGAAGGGAATGAGCAGTTCTTC
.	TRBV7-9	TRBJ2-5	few	CASTALGPTARETQYF	TGTGCCAGCACTGCACTGGGGCCAACGGCACGAGAGACCCAGTACTTC
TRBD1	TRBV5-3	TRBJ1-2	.	CARSLRGTGGACDYGYTF	TGTGCCAGAAGCTTAAGGGGGACAGGGGGCGCGTGCGACTATGGCTACACCTTC
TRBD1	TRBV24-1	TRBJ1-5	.	CATSDRRHRGRQPQHF	TGTGCCACCAGTGACCGGAGACACAGGGGACGACAGCCCCAGCATTTT
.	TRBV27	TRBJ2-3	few	CASSLSPTPSGITDTQYF	TGTGCCAGCAGTTTATCGCCGACTCCCTCGGGGATCACAGATACGCAGTATTTT
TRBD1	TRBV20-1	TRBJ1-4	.	CSARLTGVGEKLFF	TGCAGTGCTAGGCTGACAGGGGTTGGTGAAAAACTGTTTTTT
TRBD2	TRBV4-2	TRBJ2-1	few	CASSQERGGFNEQFF	TGTGCCAGCAGCCAAGAGCGGGGGGGCTTCAATGAGCAGTTCTTC
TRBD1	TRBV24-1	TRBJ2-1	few	CATGDSYYNEQFF	TGTGCCACAGGGGACAGCTATTACAATGAGCAGTTCTTC
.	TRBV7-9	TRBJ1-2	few	CASSHPAIRDYGYTF	TGTGCCAGCAGCCATCCTGCAATCAGAGACTATGGCTACACCTTC
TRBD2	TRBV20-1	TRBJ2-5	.	CSARDSAAGAEDVTQYF	TGCAGTGCTAGAGATTCGGCTGCGGGAGCCGAAGATGTGACCCAGTACTTC
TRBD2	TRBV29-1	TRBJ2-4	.	CSVSGTSGSLGNIQYF	TGCAGCGTTTCCGGGACTAGCGGGAGTTTAGGAAACATTCAGTACTTC
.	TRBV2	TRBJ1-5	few	CASSETRADSNQPQHF	TGTGCCAGCAGTGAAACTAGGGCAGATAGCAATCAGCCCCAGCATTTT
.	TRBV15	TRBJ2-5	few	CATSYRVQETQYF	TGTGCCACCAGCTACAGGGTTCAAGAGACCCAGTACTTC
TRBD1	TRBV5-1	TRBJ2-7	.	CASSFRTGAYEQYF	TGCGCCAGCAGCTTCAGGACAGGGGCCTACGAGCAGTACTTC
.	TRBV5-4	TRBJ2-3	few	CASSSNKADTQYF	TGTGCCAGCAGCAGTAACAAAGCAGATACGCAGTATTTT
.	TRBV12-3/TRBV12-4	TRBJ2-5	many	CASSLSGGKETQYF	TGTGCCAGCAGTTTGTCGGGGGGCAAAGAGACCCAGTACTTC
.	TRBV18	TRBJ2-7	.	CASSPPYRVLSAYEQYF	TGTGCCAGCTCACCACCGTACCGAGTACTGTCTGCCTACGAGCAGTACTTC
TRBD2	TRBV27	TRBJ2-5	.	CASSPRLAGEQETQYF	TGTGCCAGCAGTCCACGACTAGCGGGGGAGCAAGAGACCCAGTACTTC
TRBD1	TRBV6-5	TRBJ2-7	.	CASRRDRGAYEQYF	TGTGCCAGCAGACGGGACAGGGGAGCCTACGAGCAGTACTTC
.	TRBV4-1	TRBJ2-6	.	CASSHPGTGANVLTF	TGCGCCAGCAGCCACCCTGGGACTGGGGCCAACGTCCTGACTTTC
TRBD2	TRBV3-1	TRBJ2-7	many	CASSQGVLAGRPYEQYF	TGTGCCAGCAGCCAAGGCGTCCTAGCGGGGCGACCCTACGAGCAGTACTTC
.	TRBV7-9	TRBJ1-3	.	CASSYDGSPSGNTIYF	TGTGCCAGCAGCTACGACGGGAGCCCCTCTGGAAACACCATATATTTT
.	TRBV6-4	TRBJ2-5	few	CASNGDLQTQYF	TGTGCCAGCAACGGGGACTTACAGACCCAGTACTTC
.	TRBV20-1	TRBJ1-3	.	CSALTGSGNTIYF	TGCAGTGCTTTAACAGGGTCTGGAAACACCATATATTTT
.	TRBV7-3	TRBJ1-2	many	CASRTRRSYGYTF	TGTGCCAGCAGAACTAGAAGATCCTATGGCTACACCTTC
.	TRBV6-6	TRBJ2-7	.	CASSYSTQSYEQYF	TGTGCCAGCAGTTATTCGACTCAATCCTACGAGCAGTACTTC
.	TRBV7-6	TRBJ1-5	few	CASSLGPRQPQHF	TGTGCCAGCAGCTTAGGCCCCCGCCAGCCCCAGCATTTT
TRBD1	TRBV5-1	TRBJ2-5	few	CASSIGTGAPVVPQETQYF	TGCGCCAGCAGCATTGGGACAGGGGCGCCGGTGGTCCCGCAAGAGACCCAGTACTTC
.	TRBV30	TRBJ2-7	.	CAWSFTKIVMGEQYF	TGTGCCTGGAGTTTCACTAAGATCGTTATGGGGGAGCAGTACTTC
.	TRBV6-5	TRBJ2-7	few	CASSYSSAGSTYEQYF	TGTGCCAGCAGTTACTCGTCGGCAGGGTCCACCTACGAGCAGTACTTC
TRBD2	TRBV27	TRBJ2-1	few	CASSSPAGGSYNEQFF	TGTGCCAGCAGTTCTCCAGCGGGAGGGTCGTACAATGAGCAGTTCTTC
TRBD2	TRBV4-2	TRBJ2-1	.	CASSQVSGGGRAGSEQFF	TGTGCCAGCAGCCAAGTATCCGGAGGCGGGAGGGCCGGTAGTGAGCAGTTCTTC
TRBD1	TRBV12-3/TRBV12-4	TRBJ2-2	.	CASRTRGTGSGELFF	TGTGCCAGCAGGACCAGGGGGACAGGGAGCGGGGAGCTGTTTTTT
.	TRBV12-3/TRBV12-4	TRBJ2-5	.	CASTNDRPEETQYF	TGTGCCAGCACCAACGACAGGCCAGAGGAGACCCAGTACTTC
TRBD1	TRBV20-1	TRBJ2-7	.	CSAPGQNSYEQYF	TGCAGTGCTCCGGGACAGAACTCCTACGAGCAGTACTTC
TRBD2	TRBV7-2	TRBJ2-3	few	CASSPILGTSGPQYF	TGTGCCAGCAGCCCTATCCTGGGCACTAGCGGGCCGCAGTATTTT
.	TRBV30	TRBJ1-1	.	CAWSVLMARGSTEAFF	TGTGCCTGGAGTGTCCTTATGGCTAGGGGGAGCACTGAAGCTTTCTTT
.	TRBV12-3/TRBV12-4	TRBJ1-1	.	CASTLGGYEAFF	TGTGCCAGCACCCTTGGTGGCTATGAAGCTTTCTTT
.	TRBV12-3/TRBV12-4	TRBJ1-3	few	CASSFMRVPGNTIYF	TGTGCCAGCAGTTTCATGAGGGTGCCTGGAAACACCATATATTTT
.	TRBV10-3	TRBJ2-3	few	CAISESSLSDHYTDTQYF	TGTGCCATCAGTGAGTCGAGTCTTTCAGACCACTACACAGATACGCAGTATTTT
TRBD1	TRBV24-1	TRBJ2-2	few	CATSDLPRTGEGGELFF	TGTGCCACCAGTGATTTGCCCCGGACAGGGGAGGGCGGGGAGCTGTTTTTT
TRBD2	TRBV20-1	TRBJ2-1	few	CSAHKGTSGRNEQFF	TGCAGTGCTCACAAGGGGACTAGCGGGAGGAATGAGCAGTTCTTC
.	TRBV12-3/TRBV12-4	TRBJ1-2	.	CASPTPYPNYGYTF	TGTGCCAGCCCCACTCCCTACCCTAACTATGGCTACACCTTC
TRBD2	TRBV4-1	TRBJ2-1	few	CASKKRGGYNEQFF	TGCGCCAGCAAAAAGCGGGGGGGCTACAATGAGCAGTTCTTC
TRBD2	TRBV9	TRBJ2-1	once	CASSRAGTSGRAYNEQFF	TGTGCCAGCAGTAGGGCCGGGACTAGCGGGAGGGCCTACAATGAGCAGTTCTTC
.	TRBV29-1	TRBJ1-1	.	CSVLLDRSTEAFF	TGCAGCGTTCTTCTCGATCGGAGCACTGAAGCTTTCTTT
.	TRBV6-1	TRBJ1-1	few	CASRPLPGGAEAFF	TGTGCCAGCAGGCCCCTCCCGGGGGGGGCTGAAGCTTTCTTT
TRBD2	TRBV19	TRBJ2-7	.	CASSPVAGVPYEQYF	TGTGCCAGTAGTCCGGTAGCGGGAGTCCCCTACGAGCAGTACTTC
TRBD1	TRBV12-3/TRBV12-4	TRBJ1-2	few	CASSRRGTGRDYGYTF	TGTGCCAGCAGCCGGCGAGGGACAGGGAGGGACTATGGCTACACCTTC
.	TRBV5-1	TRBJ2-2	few	CASSFYGANTGELFF	TGCGCCAGCAGCTTCTACGGAGCTAACACCGGGGAGCTGTTTTTT
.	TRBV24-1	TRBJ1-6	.	CATRMGANSPLHF	TGTGCCACCAGGATGGGAGCGAATTCACCCCTCCACTTT
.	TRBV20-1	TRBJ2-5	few	CSAVRDIETQYF	TGCAGTGCTGTCAGGGATATAGAGACCCAGTACTTC
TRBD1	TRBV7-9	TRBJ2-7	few	CASSQSTGYEQYF	TGTGCCAGCAGCCAATCGACAGGGTACGAGCAGTACTTC
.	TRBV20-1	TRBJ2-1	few	CSARDWRGVYNEQFF	TGCAGTGCTAGAGATTGGCGGGGAGTCTACAATGAGCAGTTCTTC